This T cell receptor (beta chain) was sequenced in a study of blood T cells in healthy people across ages. As for the study in general: There was about one barcoded beta molecule captured by template switching per two T cells.

The CDR3 covers 16 residues. The germline V and J ends were trimmed by 4 bases and 4 bases, with 15 bases remaining between them. From germline, CDR1 is SGDLS and CDR2 YYNGEE. A second PCR of 7 to 11 cycles used a sample-barcoded 5' primer and a J-beta primer mix. TCRdb independently ran MiXCR on the 5' RACE reads; one entry per CDR3 protein. Seen here are roughly 830,000 distinct CDR3 sequences, less than 80% observed once, and the top ten hold 28%. Notes on the study in general: Nothing was known about donor CMV status, and this possibly confounded expanded clonotype changes.

A remark on this clonotype: Its antigen is unknown.

What was sequenced was blood. The chain uses TRBV9 and TRBJ1-6, with a possible D match to TRBD1 (6 bases). This receptor was identified in a young man in good health. The CDR3 protein is CASSHLQGRYNSPLHF. The CDR3 DNA follows: TGTGCCAGCAGCCACCTTCAGGGGCGGTATAATTCACCCCTCCACTTT.